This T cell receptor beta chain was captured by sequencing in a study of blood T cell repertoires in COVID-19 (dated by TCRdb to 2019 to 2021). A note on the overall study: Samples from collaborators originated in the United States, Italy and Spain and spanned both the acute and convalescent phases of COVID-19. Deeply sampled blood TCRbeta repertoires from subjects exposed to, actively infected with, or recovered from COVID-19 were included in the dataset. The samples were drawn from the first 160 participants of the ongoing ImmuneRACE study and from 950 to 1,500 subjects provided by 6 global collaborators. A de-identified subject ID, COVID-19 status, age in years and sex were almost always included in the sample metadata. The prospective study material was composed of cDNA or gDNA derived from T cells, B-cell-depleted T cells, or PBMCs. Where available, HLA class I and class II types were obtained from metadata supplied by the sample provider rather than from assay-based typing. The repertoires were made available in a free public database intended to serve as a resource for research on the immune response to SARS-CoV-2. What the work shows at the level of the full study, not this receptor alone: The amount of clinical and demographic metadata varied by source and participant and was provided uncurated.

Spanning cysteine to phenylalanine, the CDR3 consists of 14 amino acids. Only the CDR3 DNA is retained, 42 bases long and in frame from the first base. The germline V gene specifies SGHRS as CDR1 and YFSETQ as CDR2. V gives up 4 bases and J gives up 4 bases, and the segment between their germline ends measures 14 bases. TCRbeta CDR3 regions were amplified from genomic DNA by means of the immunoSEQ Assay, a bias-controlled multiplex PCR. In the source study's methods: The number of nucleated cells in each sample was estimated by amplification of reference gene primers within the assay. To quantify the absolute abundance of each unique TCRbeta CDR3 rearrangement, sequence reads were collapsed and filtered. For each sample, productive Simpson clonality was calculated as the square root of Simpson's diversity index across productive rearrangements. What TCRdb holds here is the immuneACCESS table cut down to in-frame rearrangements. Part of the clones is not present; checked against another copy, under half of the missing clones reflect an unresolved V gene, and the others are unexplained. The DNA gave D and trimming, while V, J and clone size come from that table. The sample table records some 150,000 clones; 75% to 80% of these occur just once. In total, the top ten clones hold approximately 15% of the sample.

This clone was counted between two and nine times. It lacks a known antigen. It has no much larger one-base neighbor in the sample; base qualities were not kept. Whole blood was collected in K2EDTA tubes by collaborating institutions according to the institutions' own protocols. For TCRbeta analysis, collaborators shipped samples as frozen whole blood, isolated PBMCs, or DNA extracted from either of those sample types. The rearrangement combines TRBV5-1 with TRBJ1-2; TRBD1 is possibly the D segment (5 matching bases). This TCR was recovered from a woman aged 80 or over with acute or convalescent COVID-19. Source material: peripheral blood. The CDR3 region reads CASSAGPGLYGYTF. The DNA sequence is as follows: TGCGCCAGCAGCGCTGGTCCAGGGCTCTATGGCTACACCTTC.